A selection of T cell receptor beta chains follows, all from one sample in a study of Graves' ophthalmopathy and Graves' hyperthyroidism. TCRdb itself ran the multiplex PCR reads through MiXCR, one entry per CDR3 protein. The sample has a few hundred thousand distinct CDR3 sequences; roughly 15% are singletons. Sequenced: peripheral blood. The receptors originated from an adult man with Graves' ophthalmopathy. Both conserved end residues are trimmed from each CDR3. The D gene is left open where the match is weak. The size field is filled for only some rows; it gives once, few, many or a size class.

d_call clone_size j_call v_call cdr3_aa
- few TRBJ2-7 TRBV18 ASSPRQGEQY
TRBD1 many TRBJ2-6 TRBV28 ASSLWDRGVRGANVLT
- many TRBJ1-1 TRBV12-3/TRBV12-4 ASSLSGLGEAF
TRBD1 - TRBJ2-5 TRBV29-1 SVAQGDRETQY
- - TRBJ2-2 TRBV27 ASSNKFGTKNTGELF
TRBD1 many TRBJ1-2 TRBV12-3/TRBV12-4 ASSLDRDGYT
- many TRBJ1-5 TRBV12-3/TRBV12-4 ASSPSLGNQPQH
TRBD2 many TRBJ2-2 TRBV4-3 ASSQGGTTNTGELF
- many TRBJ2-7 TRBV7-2 ASSTPGERGYEQY
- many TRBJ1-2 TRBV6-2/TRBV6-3 ASTDLIGGPNYGYT
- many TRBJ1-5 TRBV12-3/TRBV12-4 ASSARDGSPQH
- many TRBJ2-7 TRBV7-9 ASSLDGQAGSEQY
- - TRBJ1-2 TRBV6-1 ASRSTGSSGYT
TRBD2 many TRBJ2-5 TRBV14 ASSPRDNRTSGHRNQETQY
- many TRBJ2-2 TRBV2 ASSAQRNTGELF
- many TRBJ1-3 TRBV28 ASSLSYIVLSGNTIY
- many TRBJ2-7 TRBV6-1 ASSSDRNEQY
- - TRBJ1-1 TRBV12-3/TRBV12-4 ASSLGWLGGYTEAF